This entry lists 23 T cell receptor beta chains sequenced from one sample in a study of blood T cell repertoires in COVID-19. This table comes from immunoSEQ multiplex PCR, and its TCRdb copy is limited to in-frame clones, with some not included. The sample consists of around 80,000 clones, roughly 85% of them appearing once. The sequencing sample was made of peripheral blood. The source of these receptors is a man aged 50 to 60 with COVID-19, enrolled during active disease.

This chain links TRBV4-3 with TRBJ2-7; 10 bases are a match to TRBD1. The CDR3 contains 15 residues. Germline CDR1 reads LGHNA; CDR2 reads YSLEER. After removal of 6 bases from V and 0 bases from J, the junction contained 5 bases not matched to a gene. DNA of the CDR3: TGCGCCAGCAGTCAGGACAGGGGGGCCTCCTACGAGCAGTACTTC. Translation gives CASSQDRGASYEQYF.

The CDR3 coding sequence is TGTGCCAGCTCGCCTCGGGGGGCCCCTCCTAGCACAGATACGCAGTATTTT. Translation gives CASSPRGAPPSTDTQYF. The genes are TRBV18 and TRBJ2-3, with D perhaps matching TRBD2 (7 bases). The V gene's germline CDR1 is KGHSH and CDR2 LQKENI. With 6 bases removed from V and 0 bases from J, the gap between germline ends came to 19 bases. The CDR3 extends over 17 amino acids.

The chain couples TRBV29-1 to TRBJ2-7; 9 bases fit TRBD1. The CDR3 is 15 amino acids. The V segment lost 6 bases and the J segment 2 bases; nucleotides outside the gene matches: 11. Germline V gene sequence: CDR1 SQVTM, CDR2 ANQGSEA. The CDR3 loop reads CSVRTGAESTYEQYF. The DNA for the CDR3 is TGCAGCGTCCGGACAGGGGCGGAATCCACCTACGAGCAGTACTTC.

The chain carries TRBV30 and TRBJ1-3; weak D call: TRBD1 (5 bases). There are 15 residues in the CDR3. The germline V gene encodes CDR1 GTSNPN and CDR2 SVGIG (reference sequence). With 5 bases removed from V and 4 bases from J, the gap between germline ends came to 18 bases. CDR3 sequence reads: CAWLYGGVGGNTIYF. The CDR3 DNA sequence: TGTGCCTGGTTATACGGGGGGGTCGGGGGAAACACCATATATTTT.

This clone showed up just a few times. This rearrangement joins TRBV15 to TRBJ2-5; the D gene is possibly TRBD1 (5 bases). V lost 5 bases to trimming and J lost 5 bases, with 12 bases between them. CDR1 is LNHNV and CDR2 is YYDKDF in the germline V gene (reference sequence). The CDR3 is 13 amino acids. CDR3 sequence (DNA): TGTGCCACCAGCCCCTGGGCAGGGGAGACCCAGTACTTC. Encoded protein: CATSPWAGETQYF. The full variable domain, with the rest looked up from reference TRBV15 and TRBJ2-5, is DAMVIQNPRYQVTQFGKPVTLSCSQTLNHNVMYWYQQKSSQAPKLLFHYYDKDFNNEADTPDNFQSRRPNTSFCFLDIRSPGLGDTAMYLCATSPWAGETQYFGPGTRLLVL.

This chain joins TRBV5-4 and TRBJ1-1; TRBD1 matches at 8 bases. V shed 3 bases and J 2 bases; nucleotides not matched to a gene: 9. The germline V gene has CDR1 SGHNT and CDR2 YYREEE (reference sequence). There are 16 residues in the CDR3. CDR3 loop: CASSSGGTGINTEAFF. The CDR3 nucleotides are TGTGCCAGCAGCTCAGGGGGGACAGGAATTAACACTGAAGCTTTCTTT.

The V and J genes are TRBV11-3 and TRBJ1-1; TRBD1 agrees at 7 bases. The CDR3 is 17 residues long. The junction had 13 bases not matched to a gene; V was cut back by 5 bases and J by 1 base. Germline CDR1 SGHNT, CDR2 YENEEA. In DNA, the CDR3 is TGTGCCAGCAGCCCCGGGTATTGGACAGGAAAGAACACTGAAGCTTTCTTT. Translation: CASSPGYWTGKNTEAFF.

CDR3 sequence reads: CATSDADSRELFF. The DNA of the CDR3 is TGTGCCACCAGTGATGCGGACAGTAGGGAGCTGTTTTTT. The chain links TRBV24-1 to TRBJ2-2; D is perhaps TRBD1 (6 bases). Trimming removed 3 bases at V and 9 bases at J, with 10 bases between. Germline V gives CDR1 KGHDR, CDR2 SFDVKD. The CDR3 is 13 residues long.

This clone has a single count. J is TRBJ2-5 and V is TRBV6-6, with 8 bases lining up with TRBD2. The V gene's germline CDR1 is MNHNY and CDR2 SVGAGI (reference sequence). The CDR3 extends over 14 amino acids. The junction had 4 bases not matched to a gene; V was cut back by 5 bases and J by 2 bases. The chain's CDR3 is CASSPAGGQETQYF. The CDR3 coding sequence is TGTGCCAGCAGTCCGGCGGGAGGTCAAGAGACCCAGTACTTC.

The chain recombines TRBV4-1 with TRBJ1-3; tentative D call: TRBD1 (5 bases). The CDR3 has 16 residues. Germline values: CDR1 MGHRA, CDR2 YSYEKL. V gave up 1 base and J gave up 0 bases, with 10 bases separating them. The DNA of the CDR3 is TGCGCCAGCAGCCAAGTAGCGGGGGTCTCTGGAAACACCATATATTTT. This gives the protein CASSQVAGVSGNTIYF.

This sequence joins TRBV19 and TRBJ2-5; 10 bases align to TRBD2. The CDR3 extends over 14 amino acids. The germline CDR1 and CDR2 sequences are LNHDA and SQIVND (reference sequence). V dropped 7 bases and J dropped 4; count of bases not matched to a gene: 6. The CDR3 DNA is TGTGCCAGTACCATAGCGGGAGGTGGAGAGACCCAGTACTTC. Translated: CASTIAGGGETQYF. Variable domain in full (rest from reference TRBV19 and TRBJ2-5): DGGITQSPKYLFRKEGQNVTLSCEQNLNHDAMYWYRQDPGQGLRLIYYSQIVNDFQKGDIAEGYSVSREKKESFPLTVTSAQKNPTAFYLCASTIAGGGETQYFGPGTRLLVL.

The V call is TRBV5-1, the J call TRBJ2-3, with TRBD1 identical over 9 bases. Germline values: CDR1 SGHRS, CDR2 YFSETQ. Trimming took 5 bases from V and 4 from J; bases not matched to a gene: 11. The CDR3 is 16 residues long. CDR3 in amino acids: CASSPSGTGYADTQYF. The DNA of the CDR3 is TGCGCCAGCAGTCCCTCCGGGACAGGGTATGCAGATACGCAGTATTTT. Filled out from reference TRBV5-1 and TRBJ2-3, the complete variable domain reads KAGVTQTPRYLIKTRGQQVTLSCSPISGHRSVSWYQQTPGQGLQFLFEYFSETQRNKGNFPGRFSGRQFSNSRSEMNVSTLELGDSALYLCASSPSGTGYADTQYFGPGTRLTVL.

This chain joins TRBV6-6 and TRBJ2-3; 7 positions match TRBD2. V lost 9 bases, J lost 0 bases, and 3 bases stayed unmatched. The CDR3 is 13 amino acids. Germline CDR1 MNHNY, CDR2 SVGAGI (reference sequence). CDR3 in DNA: TGTGCCAGTGGGAGGGCTAGCACAGATACGCAGTATTTT. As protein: CASGRASTDTQYF.

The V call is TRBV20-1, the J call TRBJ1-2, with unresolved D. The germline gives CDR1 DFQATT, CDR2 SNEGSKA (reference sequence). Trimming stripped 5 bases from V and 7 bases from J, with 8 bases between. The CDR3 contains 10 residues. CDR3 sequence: CSALDGGYTF. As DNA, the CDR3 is TGCAGTGCTCTAGACGGTGGCTACACCTTC.

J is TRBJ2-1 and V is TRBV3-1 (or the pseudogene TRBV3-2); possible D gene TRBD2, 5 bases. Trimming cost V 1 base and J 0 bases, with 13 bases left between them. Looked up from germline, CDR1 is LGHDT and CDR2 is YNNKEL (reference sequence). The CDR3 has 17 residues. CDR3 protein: CASSQAERRSSYNEQFF. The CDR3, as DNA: TGTGCCAGCAGCCAAGCCGAGCGGAGGAGCTCCTACAATGAGCAGTTCTTC.

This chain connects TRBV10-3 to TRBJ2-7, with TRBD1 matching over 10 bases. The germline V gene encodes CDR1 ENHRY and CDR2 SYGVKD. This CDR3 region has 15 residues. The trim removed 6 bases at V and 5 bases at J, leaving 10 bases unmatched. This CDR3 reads CAISGRRTGGNEQYF. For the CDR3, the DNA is TGTGCCATCAGCGGGAGAAGGACAGGGGGTAACGAGCAGTACTTC.

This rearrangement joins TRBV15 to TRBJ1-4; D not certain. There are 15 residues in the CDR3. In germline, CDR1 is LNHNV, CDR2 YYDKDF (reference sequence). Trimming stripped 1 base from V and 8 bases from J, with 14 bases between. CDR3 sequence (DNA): TGTGCCACCAGCAGAGGAGGACGGGAGGCGGAAAAACTGTTTTTT. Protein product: CATSRGGREAEKLFF.

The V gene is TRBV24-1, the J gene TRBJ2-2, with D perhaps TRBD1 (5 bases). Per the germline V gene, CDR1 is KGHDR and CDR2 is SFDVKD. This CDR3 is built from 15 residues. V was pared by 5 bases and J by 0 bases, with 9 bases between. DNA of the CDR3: TGTGCCACCAGTGTCAGGGCCCCGAACACCGGGGAGCTGTTTTTT. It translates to CATSVRAPNTGELFF.

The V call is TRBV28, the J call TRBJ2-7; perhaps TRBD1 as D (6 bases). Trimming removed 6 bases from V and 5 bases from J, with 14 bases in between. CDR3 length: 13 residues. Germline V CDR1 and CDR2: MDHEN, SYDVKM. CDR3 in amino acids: CASSSTGRDEQYF. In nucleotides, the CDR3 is TGTGCCAGCAGCTCGACAGGTAGGGACGAGCAGTACTTC.

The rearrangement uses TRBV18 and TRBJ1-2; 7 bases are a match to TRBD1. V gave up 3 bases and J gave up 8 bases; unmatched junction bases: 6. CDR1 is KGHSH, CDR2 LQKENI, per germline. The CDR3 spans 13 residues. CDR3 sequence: CASSPTGVEGYTF. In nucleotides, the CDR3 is TGTGCCAGCTCACCCACAGGGGTGGAAGGCTACACCTTC.

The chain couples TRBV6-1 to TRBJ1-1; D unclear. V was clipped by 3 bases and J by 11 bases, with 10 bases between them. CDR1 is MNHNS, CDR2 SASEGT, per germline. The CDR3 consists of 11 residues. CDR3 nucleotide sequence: TGTGCCAGCAGTGACAGAGGATTGGCTTTCTTT. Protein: CASSDRGLAFF.

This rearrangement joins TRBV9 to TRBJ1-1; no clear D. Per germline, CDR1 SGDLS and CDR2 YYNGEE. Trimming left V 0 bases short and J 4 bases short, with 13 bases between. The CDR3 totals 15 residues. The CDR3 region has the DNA TGTGCCAGCAGCGTAGCTGGCGGATTGGGCACTGAAGCTTTCTTT. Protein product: CASSVAGGLGTEAFF. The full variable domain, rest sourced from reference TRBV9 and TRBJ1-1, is DSGVTQTPKHLITATGQRVTLRCSPRSGDLSVYWYQQSLDQGLQFLIQYYNGEERAKGNILERFSAQQFPDLHSELNLSSLELGDSALYFCASSVAGGLGTEAFFGQGTRLTVV.

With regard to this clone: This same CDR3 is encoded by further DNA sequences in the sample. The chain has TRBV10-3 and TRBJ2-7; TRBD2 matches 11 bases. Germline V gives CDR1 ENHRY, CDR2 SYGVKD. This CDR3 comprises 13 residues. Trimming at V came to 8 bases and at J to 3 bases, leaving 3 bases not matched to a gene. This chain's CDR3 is CAIGTSGSYEQYF. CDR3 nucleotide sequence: TGTGCCATCGGAACTAGCGGGAGCTACGAGCAGTACTTC.